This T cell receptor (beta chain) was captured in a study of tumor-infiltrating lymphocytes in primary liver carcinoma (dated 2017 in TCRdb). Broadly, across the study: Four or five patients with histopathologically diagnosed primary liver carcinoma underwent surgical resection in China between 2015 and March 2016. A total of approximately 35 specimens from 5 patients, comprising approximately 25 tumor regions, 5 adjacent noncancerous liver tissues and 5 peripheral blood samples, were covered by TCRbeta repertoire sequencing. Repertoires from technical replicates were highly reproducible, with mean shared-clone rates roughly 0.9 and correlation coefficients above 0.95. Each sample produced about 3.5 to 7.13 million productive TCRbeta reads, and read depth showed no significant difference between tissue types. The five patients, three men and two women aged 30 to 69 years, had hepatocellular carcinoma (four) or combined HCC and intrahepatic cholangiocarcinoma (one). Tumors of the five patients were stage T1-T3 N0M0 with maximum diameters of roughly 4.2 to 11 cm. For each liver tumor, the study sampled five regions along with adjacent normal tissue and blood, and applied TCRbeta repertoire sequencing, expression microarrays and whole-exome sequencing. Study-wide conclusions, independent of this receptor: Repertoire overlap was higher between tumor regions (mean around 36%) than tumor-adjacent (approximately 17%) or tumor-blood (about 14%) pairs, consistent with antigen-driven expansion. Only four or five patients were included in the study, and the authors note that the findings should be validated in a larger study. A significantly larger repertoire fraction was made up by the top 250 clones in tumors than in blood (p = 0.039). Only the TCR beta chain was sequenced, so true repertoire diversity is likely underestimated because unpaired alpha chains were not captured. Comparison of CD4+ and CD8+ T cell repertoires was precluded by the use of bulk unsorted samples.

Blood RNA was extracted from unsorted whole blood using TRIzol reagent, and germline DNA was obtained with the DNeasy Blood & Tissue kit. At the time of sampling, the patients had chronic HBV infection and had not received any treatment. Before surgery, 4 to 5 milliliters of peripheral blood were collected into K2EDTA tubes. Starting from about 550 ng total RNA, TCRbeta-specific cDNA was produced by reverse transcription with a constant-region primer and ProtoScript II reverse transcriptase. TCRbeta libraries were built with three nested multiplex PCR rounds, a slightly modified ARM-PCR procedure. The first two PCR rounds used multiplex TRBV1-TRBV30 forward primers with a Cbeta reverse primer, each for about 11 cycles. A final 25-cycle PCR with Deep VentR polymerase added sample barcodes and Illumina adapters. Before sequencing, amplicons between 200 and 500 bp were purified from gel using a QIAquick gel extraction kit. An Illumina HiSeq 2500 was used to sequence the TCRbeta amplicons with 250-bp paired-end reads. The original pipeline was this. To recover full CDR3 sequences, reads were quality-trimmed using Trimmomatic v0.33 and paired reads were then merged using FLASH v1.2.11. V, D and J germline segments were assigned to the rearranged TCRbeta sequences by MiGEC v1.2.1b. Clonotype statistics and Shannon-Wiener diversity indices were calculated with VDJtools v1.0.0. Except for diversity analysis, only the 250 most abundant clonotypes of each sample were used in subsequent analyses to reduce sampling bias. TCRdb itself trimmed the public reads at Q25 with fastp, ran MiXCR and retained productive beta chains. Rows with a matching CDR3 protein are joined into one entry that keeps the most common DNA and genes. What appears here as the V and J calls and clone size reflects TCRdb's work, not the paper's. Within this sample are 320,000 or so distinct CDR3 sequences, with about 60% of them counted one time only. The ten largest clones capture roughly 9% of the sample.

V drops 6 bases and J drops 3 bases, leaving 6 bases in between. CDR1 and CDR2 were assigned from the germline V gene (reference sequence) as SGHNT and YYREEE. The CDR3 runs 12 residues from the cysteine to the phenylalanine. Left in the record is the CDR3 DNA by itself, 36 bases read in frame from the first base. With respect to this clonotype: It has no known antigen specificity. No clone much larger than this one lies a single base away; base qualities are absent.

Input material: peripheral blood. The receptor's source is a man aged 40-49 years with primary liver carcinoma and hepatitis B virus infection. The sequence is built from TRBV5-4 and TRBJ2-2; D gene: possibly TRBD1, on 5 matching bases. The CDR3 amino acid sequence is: CASIGDTGELFF. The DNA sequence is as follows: TGTGCCAGCATAGGGGACACCGGGGAGCTGTTTTTT.